The sample holds a few counts of the clone carrying this T cell receptor (beta chain). The data were taken from a study of blood T cell repertoires in COVID-19. Study background: Donors in the United States, Italy and Spain gave samples during acute or convalescent COVID-19. The analysed material was cDNA or gDNA that came from T cells, B-cell-depleted T cells, or PBMCs.

Generated by immunoSEQ multiplex PCR, the TCRdb table keeps only in-frame clones and is missing some. The sample carries 180,000 or so clones, around 80% recorded once. The sequence came from a woman of 80 years or more with active or convalescent COVID-19. Specimen: peripheral blood.

The CDR3 nucleotides are TGTGCCAGCCTTCCCGTACGGGGGTCCAAAAAAAACATTCAGTACTTC. Protein: CASLPVRGSKKNIQYF. The chain links TRBV21-1 to TRBJ2-4; the tabulated D call, TRBD2, remains unverified against the DNA. TRBV21-1 is annotated as a pseudogene. There are 16 residues in the CDR3.